This note documents a single T cell receptor beta chain sequence. Generated by immunoSEQ multiplex PCR, the TCRdb table keeps only in-frame clones and is missing some. The table lists around 110,000 clones, approximately 90% of them singletons. This sample stems from a study of radiotherapy plus CTLA-4 blockade in lung cancer. Study details: Objective responses occurred in about a sixth of patients; 25% to 35% had disease control.

Germline assignment: CDR1 SNHLY and CDR2 FYNNEI. V was trimmed by 8 bases and J by 0 bases, leaving 11 bases between them. The CDR3 contains 14 residues. Material: peripheral blood, obtained from a patient treated with radiotherapy plus ipilimumab. This clonotype was obtained from a human donor with non-small cell lung cancer that progressed on radiotherapy plus ipilimumab. The chain employs TRBV2 and TRBJ2-1; D gene uncertain. The CDR3 region is CASGATSSYNEQFF. The CDR3 coding sequence is TGTGCCAGCGGCGCGACCAGCTCCTACAATGAGCAGTTCTTC.